This T cell receptor beta chain was identified in a study of T cells in Graves' hyperthyroidism and ophthalmopathy. Findings of the study overall: Blood also contained most expanded thyroid clonotypes above 0.001.

Stable Graves' hyperthyroidism meant no ophthalmopathy progression within 18 months. Hyperthyroidism had been newly diagnosed in patients aged 18 to 65, and its duration was under 2 months. Based on clinical symptoms, serum thyroxine and TRAb, thyroid ultrasound and orbital computed tomography, diagnoses were reached. Germline CDR1 MGHDK, CDR2 SYGVNS. V shed 5 bases and J shed 1 base, with 26 bases lying between them. This CDR3 contains 19 residues. This clonotype showed up many times. What it binds is not known. The TCR beta CDR3 regions underwent amplification using RNA transcripts as the source. The HTBI primer set served for first-round RT-PCR of the TCR CDR3. TCRdb passed the multiplex PCR reads through MiXCR, listing each CDR3 protein once. The top ten hold around 23% of the sample, which has roughly 350,000 distinct CDR3 sequences, 11% to 15% seen once.

The rearrangement joins TRBV25-1 to TRBJ1-1; D is possibly TRBD1 (5 bases). Sequencing was performed on blood. This receptor was obtained from a woman aged 30 to 39 with Graves' hyperthyroidism. CDR3 in amino acids: CASSPLYTPGGSKNTEAFF. The CDR3, as DNA: TGTGCCAGCAGTCCTCTTTACACTCCGGGGGGGTCCAAGAACACTGAAGCTTTCTTT.